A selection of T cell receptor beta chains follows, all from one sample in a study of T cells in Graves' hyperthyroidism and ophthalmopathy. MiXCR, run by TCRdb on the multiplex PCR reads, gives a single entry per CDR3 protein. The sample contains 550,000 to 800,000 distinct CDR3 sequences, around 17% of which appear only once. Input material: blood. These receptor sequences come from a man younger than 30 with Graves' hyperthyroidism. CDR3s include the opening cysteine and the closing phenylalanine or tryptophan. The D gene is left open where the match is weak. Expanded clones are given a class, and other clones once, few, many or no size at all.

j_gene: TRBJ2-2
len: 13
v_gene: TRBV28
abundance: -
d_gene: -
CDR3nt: TGTGCCAGCGGGGGACCGAACACCGGGGAGCTGTTTTTT
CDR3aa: CASGGPNTGELFF

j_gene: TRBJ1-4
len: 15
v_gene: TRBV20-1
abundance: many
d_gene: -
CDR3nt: TGCAGTGCTAGTGAGGTGGGGACAACTAATGAAAAACTGTTTTTT
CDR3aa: CSASEVGTTNEKLFF

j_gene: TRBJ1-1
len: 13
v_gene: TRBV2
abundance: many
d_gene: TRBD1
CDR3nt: TGTGCCAGCAGCGTGACAGGGAGCCCTGAAGCTTTCTTT
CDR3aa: CASSVTGSPEAFF

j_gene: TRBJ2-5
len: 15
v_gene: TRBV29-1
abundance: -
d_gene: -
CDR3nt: TGCAGCGTTGAACAGGGCCCCTTGCCTCAAGAGACCCAGTACTTC
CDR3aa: CSVEQGPLPQETQYF

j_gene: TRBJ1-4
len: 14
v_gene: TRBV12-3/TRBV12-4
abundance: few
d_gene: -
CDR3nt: TGTGCCAGCAGCATGGGGGGGACGGGTGAAAAACTGTTTTTT
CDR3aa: CASSMGGTGEKLFF

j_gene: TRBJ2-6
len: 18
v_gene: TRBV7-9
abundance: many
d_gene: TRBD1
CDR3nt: TGTGCCAGCAGCTTGAGAGCGGACAGGGCAACTGGGGCCAACGTCCTGACTTTC
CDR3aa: CASSLRADRATGANVLTF

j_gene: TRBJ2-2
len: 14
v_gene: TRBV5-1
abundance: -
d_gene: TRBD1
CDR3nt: TGCGCCAGCAGCTGGGACAGGGTGGCCGGGGAGCTGTTTTTT
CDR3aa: CASSWDRVAGELFF

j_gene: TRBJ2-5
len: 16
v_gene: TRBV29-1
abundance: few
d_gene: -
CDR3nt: TGCAGCGTTCCAGCAGGGACCACCAACATCCAAGAGACCCAGTACTTC
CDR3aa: CSVPAGTTNIQETQYF

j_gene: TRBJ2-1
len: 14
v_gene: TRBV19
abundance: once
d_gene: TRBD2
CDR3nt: TGTGCCAATAGTACGGGAGGGATGTTCAATGAGCAGTTCTTC
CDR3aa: CANSTGGMFNEQFF

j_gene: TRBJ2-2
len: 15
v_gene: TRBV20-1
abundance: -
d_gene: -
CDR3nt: TGCAGTGCTCCGCTGGAGAGGATGAACACCGGGGAGCTGTTTTTT
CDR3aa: CSAPLERMNTGELFF

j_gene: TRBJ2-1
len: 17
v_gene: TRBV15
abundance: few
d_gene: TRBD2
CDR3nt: TGTGCCACCAGCAGAGAGCGGGAGATGGACTCCTACAATGAGCAGTTCTTC
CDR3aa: CATSREREMDSYNEQFF

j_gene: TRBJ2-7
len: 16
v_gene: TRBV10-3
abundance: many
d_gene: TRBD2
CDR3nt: TGTGCCATCAGTGGTCCCCCGGGCGGGAGCTCCTACGAGCAGTACTTC
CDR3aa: CAISGPPGGSSYEQYF

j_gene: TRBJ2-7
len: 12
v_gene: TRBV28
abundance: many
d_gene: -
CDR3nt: TGTGCCAGCAGTTTAACCAGCCTGGAGCAGTACTTC
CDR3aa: CASSLTSLEQYF

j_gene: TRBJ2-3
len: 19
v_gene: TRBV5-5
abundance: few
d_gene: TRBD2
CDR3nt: TGTGCCAGCAGCTTACGAACAACGGGACTAGCGGGATTCACAGATACGCAGTATTTT
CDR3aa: CASSLRTTGLAGFTDTQYF

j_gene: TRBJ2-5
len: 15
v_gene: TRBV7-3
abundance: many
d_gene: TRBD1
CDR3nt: TGTGCCAGCAGCTTAGGGACAGGGGTGGAGGAGACCCAGTACTTC
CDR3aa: CASSLGTGVEETQYF

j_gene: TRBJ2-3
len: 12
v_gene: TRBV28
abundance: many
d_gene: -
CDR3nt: TGTGCCAGCAGTCCCCCCCCAGGCACGCAGTATTTT
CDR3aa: CASSPPPGTQYF

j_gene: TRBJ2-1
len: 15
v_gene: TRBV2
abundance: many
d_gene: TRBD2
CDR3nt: TGTGCCAGCTCCCGGGGGGGGGCCTCCTACAATGAGCAGTTCTTC
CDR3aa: CASSRGGASYNEQFF

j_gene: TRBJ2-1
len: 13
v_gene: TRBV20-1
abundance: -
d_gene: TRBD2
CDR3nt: TGCAGTGCAAAGCGGGAGGTTTACAATGAGCAGTTCTTC
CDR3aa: CSAKREVYNEQFF

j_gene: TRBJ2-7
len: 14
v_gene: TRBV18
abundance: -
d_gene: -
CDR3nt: TGTGCCAGCTCACCTCCCTCGGGGCGGTACGAGCAGTACTTC
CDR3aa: CASSPPSGRYEQYF

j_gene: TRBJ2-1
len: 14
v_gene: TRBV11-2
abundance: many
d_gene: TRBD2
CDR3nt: TGTGCCAGCAAACCGGGACTAGCGTTCAGTGAGCAGTTCTTC
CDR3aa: CASKPGLAFSEQFF

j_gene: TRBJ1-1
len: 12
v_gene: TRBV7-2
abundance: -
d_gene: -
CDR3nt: TGTGCCAGCAGCCGTATCCAGGGGAAAGCTTTCTTT
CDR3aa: CASSRIQGKAFF

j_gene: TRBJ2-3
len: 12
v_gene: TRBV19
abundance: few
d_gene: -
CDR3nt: TGTGCCAGTAGTCCGGGCCCCCTGGTGCAGTATTTT
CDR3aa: CASSPGPLVQYF

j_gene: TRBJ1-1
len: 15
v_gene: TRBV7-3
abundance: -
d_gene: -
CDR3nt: TGTGCCAGCAGCTTAACGGGGACACCTAGCACTGAAGCTTTCTTT
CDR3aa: CASSLTGTPSTEAFF